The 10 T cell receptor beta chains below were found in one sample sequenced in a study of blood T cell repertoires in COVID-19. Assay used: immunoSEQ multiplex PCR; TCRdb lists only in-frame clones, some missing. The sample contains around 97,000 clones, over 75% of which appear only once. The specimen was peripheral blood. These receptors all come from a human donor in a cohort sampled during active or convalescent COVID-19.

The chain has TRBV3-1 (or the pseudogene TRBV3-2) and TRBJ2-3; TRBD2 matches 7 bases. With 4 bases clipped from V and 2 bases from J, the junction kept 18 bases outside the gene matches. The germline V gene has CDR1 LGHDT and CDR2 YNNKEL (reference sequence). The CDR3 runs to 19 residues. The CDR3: CASSPRNPGLSPLTDTQYF. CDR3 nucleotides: TGTGCCAGCAGCCCCCGCAACCCGGGACTATCTCCTCTCACAGATACGCAGTATTTT.

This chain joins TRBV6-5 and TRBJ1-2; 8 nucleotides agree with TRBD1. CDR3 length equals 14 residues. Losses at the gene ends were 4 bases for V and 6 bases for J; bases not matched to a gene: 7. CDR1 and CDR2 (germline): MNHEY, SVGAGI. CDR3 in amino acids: CASSLRTGQDGYTF. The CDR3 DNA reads TGTGCCAGCAGTTTACGGACAGGGCAGGATGGCTACACCTTC.

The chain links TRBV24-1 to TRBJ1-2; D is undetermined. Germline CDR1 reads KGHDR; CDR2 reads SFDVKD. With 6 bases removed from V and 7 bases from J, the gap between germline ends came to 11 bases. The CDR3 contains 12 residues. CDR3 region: CATSLTGFGYTF. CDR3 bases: TGTGCCACCAGTTTAACCGGTTTTGGCTACACCTTC.

The CDR3 DNA sequence: TGTGCCAGCAGTTACTCGATGGGGGGGGGAGAGCAGTACTTC. It yields the protein CASSYSMGGGEQYF. The chain couples TRBV6-5 to TRBJ2-7; TRBD2 aligns across 7 bases. Germline CDR1 reads MNHEY; CDR2 reads SVGAGI. V lost 0 bases to trimming and J lost 7 bases; unmatched junction nucleotides: 6. This CDR3 has 14 amino acids.

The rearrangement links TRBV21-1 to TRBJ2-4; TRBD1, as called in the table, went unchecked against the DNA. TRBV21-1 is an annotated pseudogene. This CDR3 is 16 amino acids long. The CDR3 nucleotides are TGTGCCAGCAGCAAAGGGGCACAGTCAGCCAAAAACATTCAGTACTTC. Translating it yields CASSKGAQSAKNIQYF.

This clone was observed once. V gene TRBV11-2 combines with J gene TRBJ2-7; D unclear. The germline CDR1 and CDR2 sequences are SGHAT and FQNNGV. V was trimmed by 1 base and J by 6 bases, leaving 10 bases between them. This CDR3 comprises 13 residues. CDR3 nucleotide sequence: TGTGCCAGCAGCTTAGGACTGATAGGCGAGCAGTACTTC. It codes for CASSLGLIGEQYF.

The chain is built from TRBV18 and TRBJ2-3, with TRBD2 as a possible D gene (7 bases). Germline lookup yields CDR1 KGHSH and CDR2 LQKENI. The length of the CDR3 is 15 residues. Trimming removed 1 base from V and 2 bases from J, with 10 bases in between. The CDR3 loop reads CASSPRGGSTDTQYF. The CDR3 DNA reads TGTGCCAGCTCACCACGCGGGGGCTCCACAGATACGCAGTATTTT.

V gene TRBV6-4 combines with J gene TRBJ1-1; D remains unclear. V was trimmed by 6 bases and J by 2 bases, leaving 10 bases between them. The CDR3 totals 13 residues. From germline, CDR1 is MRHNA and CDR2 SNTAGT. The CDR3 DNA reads TGTGCCAGCAGCCGCGAGCTAAACACTGAAGCTTTCTTT. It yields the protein CASSRELNTEAFF.

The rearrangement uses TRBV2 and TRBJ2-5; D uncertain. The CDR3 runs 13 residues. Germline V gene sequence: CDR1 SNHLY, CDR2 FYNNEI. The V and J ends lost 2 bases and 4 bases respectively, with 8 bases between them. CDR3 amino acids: CASSELVVETQYF. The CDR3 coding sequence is TGTGCCAGCAGTGAACTTGTAGTAGAGACCCAGTACTTC. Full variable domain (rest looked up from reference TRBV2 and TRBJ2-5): EPEVTQTPSHQVTQMGQEVILRCVPISNHLYFYWYRQILGQKVEFLVSFYNNEISEKSEIFDDQFSVERPDGSNFTLKIRSTKLEDSAMYFCASSELVVETQYFGPGTRLLVL.

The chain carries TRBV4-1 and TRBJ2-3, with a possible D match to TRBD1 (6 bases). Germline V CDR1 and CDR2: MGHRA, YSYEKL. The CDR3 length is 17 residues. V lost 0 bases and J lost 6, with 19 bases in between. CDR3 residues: CASSQDSRGLRGDTQYF. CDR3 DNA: TGCGCCAGCAGCCAAGATAGTAGAGGTCTCAGGGGTGATACGCAGTATTTT.